The TCR beta chain described here comes from a study of early T cells in non-severe SARS-CoV-2 infection listed by TCRdb under 2021. Notes on the research overall: TCR sequencing used bulk RNA from unsorted whole blood, so alpha and beta chains could not be paired.

Library method: 5' RACE. This sample was sequenced with a NextSeq 500. Unique molecular identifiers were attached to individual cDNA molecules in the TCR library protocol so that sequencing error and PCR bias could be corrected. Both TCR alpha and beta chains were sequenced, and tight co-correlation was observed between alpha and beta sequence abundances in each sample. The paper's data handling went like this. Decombinator V4 was used to annotate the V gene, J gene and CDR3 of the TCR sequences. TCRs were defined as expanded if a significant change between any two time points was detected under a Poisson model with p below 0.0001. TCR abundances were normalised to the total number of TCRs sequenced per sample and expressed as counts per million. VDJdb, accessed on 1 November 2021, was searched for TCRs annotated for CMV, EBV and SARS-CoV-2, and TCRs annotated for more than one antigen were excluded. TCRdb passed the public sequencing reads through fastp at Q25 and MiXCR, retaining productive beta sequences. All rows with the same CDR3 protein become a single entry with the most common DNA and genes. These V and J calls rely on TCRdb rather than the paper's analysis. The sample records about 110,000 distinct CDR3 sequences, about 12% of which are singletons. Around 4.1% of the sample belongs to the ten largest clones.

This was a case-control study nested in a cohort of healthcare workers in London, UK, who had nasopharyngeal swab PCR tests and blood samples taken every week. Healthcare workers were recruited between 23 and 31 March 2020, during the week of the UK lockdown, and were followed weekly for up to roughly 15 weeks. This clonotype was counted many times. It has no known antigen specificity. Base qualities are missing; no much larger clone stands one base away. Here is what the overall study found, with its caveats: VDJdb matching was skewed toward anti-spike CD8 responses and likely underestimated virus-specific expansions, missing private and CD4 specificities.

The sequence was obtained from an adult who was a healthcare worker with PCR-confirmed SARS-CoV-2 infection or an uninfected control (not recorded which). The source material was whole blood, sampled at baseline.

The CDR3 amino acid sequence is: CSALTSGGPKYTDTQYF. The DNA sequence reads TGCAGTGCTCTGACTAGCGGGGGGCCCAAATATACAGATACGCAGTATTTT. The rearranged chain carries TRBV20-1 and TRBJ2-3; TRBD2 lines up with 13 middle nucleotides. Unmatched junction bases come to 11, with V trimmed by 5 bases and J by 3 bases. The germline V gene encodes CDR1 DFQATT and CDR2 SNEGSKA (reference sequence). The CDR3 measures 17 amino acids from cysteine to phenylalanine. Of all the DNA, just the CDR3 is kept, 51 bases in frame from base 1.